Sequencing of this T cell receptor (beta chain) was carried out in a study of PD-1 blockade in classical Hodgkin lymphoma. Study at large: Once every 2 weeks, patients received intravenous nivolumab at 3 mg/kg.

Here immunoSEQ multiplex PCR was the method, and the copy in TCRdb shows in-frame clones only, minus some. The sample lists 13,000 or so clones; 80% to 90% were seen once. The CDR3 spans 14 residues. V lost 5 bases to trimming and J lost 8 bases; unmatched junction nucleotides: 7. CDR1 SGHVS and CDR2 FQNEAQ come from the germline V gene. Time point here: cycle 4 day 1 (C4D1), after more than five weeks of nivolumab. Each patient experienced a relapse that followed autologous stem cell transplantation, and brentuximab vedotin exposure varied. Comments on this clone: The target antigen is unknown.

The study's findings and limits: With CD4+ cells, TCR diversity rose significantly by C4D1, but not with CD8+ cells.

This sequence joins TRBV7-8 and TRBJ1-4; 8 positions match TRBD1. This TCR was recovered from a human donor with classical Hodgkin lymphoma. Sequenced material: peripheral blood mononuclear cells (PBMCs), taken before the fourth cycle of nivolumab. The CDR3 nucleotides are TGTGCCAGCAGCCGAGGACAGGGAGGAGAAAAACTGTTTTTT. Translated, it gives CASSRGQGGEKLFF.